This passage covers 5 T cell receptor beta chains from one sample sequenced in a study of blood T cell repertoires in COVID-19. This table comes from immunoSEQ multiplex PCR, and its TCRdb copy is limited to in-frame clones, with some not included. The data contain over 80,000 clones, 85% to 95% of them seen just once; the ten biggest clones take up approximately 1.7%. Specimen: peripheral blood. These receptor sequences come from a man aged 55 to 69 with acute or convalescent COVID-19.

This rearrangement joins TRBV4-3 to TRBJ2-1; the D gene is possibly TRBD2 (5 bases). Germline V CDR1 and CDR2: LGHNA, YSLEER. CDR3 length: 14 amino acids. Trimming cost V 0 bases and J 9 bases, with 12 bases left between them. In DNA, the CDR3 is TGCGCCAGCAGCCAAGAGAATGTGGGAGTTGAGCAGTTCTTC. Translation: CASSQENVGVEQFF.

The chain combines TRBV4-2 with TRBJ2-7, with TRBD1 matching 9 bases. The V gene's germline CDR1 is LGHNA and CDR2 YNFKEQ. The V segment lost 4 bases and the J segment 5 bases; nucleotides outside the gene matches: 3. This CDR3 spans 13 amino acids. CDR3 sequence reads: CASSPRTGDEQYF. The CDR3 DNA reads TGTGCCAGCAGCCCGAGGACAGGGGACGAGCAGTACTTC.

V and J are TRBV5-4 and TRBJ1-6; 9 bases line up with TRBD1. V was pared by 3 bases and J by 7 bases, with 2 bases of the junction left unmatched. The CDR3 loop spans 14 amino acids. Germline values: CDR1 SGHNT, CDR2 YYREEE (reference sequence). CDR3 loop: CASSYDRGNSPLHF. The CDR3 DNA follows: TGTGCCAGCAGCTATGACAGGGGGAATTCACCCCTCCACTTT.

This chain links TRBV23-1 with TRBJ2-3; TRBD2 might be the D (6 bases). TRBV23-1 is an ORF; its function is uncertain. The ends were cut back, 1 base at V and 2 bases at J, with 10 bases in the middle. This CDR3 comprises 15 residues. CDR3 DNA sequence: TGCGCCAGCAGTCAATGCGGGACCACCACAGATACGCAGTATTTT. Protein sequence: CASSQCGTTTDTQYF.

The chain joins TRBV28 to TRBJ1-4, with D tentatively TRBD1 (6 bases). Trimming took off 7 bases at V and 6 bases at J, with 18 bases between the two ends. The germline gives CDR1 MDHEN, CDR2 SYDVKM. The CDR3 spans 15 residues. DNA for the CDR3: TGTGCCAGCACCCCCTCCTGGCAGGGGTATGAAAAACTGTTTTTT. Its protein product is CASTPSWQGYEKLFF.